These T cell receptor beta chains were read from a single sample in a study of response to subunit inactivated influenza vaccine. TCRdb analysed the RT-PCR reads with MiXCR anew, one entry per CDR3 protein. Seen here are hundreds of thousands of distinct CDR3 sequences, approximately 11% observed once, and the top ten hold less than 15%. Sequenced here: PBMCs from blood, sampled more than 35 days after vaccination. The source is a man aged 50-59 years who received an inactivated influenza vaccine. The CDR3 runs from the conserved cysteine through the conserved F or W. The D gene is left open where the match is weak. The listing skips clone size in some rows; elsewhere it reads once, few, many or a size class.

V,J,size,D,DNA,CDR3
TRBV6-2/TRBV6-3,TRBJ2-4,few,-,TGTGCCAGCACTCCAACCGGGGGTGGCAAAAACATTCAGTACTTC,CASTPTGGGKNIQYF
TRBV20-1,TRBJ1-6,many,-,TGCAGTGCCTCGCCCGGGACTAGGAATTCACCCCTCCACTTT,CSASPGTRNSPLHF
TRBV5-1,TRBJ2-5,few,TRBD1,TGCGCCAGCAGCACTTGGACAGGGGTTGGTCAAGAGACCCAGTACTTC,CASSTWTGVGQETQYF
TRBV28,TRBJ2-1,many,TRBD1,TGTGCCAGCAGTAGGCCATCAGGGGGCGCGGGAAATGAGCAGTTCTTC,CASSRPSGGAGNEQFF
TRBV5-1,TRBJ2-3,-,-,TGCGCCAGCAGCCTTGTAGGGGGAACATATACGCAGTATTTT,CASSLVGGTYTQYF
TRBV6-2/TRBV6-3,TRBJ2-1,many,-,TGTGCCAGCAGTTATTCCCAAGGGGGTCTGGGTAATGAGCAGTTCTTC,CASSYSQGGLGNEQFF
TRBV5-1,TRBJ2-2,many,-,TGCGCCAGCAGCCACCCTTTCGCGAACACCGGGGAGCTGTTTTTT,CASSHPFANTGELFF
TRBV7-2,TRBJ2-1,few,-,TGTGCCAGCAGCTTTTACCATGAGCAGTTCTTC,CASSFYHEQFF
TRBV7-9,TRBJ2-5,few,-,TGTGCCAGCAGCCGACCCGAGGGCCAAGAGACCCAGTACTTC,CASSRPEGQETQYF
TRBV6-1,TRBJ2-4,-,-,TGTGCCAGCAAAGGACAGAACGTTCAGTACTTC,CASKGQNVQYF
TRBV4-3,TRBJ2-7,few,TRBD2,TGCGCCAGCAGCCTCCAAGGACTAGCGGGAGGCGAGCAGTACTTC,CASSLQGLAGGEQYF
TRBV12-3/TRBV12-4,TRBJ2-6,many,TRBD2,TGTGCCAGCAGTTTGATTCTGCGCGGGGGGGTCTTTTCTTCTGGGGCCAACGTCCTGACTTTC,CASSLILRGGVFSSGANVLTF
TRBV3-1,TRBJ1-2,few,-,TGTGCCAGCAGCCAACCTGGGGGCGCTAATGGCTACACCTTC,CASSQPGGANGYTF
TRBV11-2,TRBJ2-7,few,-,TGTGCCAGCAGCTTAAGGGACCCCTACGAGCAGTACTTC,CASSLRDPYEQYF
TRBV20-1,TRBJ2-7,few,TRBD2,TGCAGTGCTAGAGCCAGGCTAGCGGGAGCAGGCTACGAGCAGTACTTC,CSARARLAGAGYEQYF
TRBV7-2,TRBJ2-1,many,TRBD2,TGTGCCAGCAGCTTAGACGGGGGGAATGAGCAGTTCTTC,CASSLDGGNEQFF
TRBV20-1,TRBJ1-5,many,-,TGCAGTGCTGAACCACTGACAATGGAGGGCAATCAGCCCCAGCATTTT,CSAEPLTMEGNQPQHF
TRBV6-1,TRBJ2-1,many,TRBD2,TGTGCCAGCAGCCCCGGGGGGACCTCCTACAATGAGCAGTTCTTC,CASSPGGTSYNEQFF
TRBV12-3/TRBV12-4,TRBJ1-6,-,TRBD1,TGTGCCAGCAGTCCCATGGGGACAGCGGCACCCCTCCACTTT,CASSPMGTAAPLHF
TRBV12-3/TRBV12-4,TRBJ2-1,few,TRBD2,TGTGCCAGCCGGGAGGGCCCCTCCTACAATGAGCAGTTCTTC,CASREGPSYNEQFF
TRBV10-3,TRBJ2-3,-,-,TGTGCCATCAGCCGGGACCCACCCGAACTTACAGATACGCAGTATTTT,CAISRDPPELTDTQYF
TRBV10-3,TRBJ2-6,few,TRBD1,TGTGCCATCGGACAGGGGTTTACCGCCACCCAAGTTTCTGGGGCCAACGTCCTGACTTTC,CAIGQGFTATQVSGANVLTF
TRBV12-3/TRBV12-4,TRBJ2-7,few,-,TGTGCCAGCAGTTTAGACGGAAACCTCGAGCAGTACTTC,CASSLDGNLEQYF
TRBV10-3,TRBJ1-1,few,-,TGTGCCGCCGGGAGGGGGACCCCTAACACTGAAGCTTTCTTT,CAAGRGTPNTEAFF
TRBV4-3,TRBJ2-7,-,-,TGCGCCAGCAGCCAAGGTCACAAGAACTACTACGAGCAGTACTTC,CASSQGHKNYYEQYF
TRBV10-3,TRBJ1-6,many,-,TGTGCCATCAGTACGTCCGGGGGAGATTCACCCCTCCACTTT,CAISTSGGDSPLHF
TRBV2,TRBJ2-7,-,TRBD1,TGTGCCAGGAAGGGACAGGGCGAGTACGAGCAGTACTTC,CARKGQGEYEQYF
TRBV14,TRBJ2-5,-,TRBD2,TGTGCCAGCAGCCAGCGACTAGCGGGGGAGGAGACCCAGTACTTC,CASSQRLAGEETQYF
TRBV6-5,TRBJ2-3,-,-,TGTGCCAGCAGTTACTCACGCCAGGGCGGTGATACGCAGTATTTT,CASSYSRQGGDTQYF
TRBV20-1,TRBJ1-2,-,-,TGCAGTGCTAGAGGTCCAGGGAGCTACACCTTC,CSARGPGSYTF
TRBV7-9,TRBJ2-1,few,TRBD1,TGTGCCAGCAGGCAAAGGGGGCTTCCCTACAATGAGCAGTTCTTC,CASRQRGLPYNEQFF
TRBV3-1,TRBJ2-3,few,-,TGTGCCAGCAGCCAAGCGGCTAGCAACTCAGATACGCAGTATTTT,CASSQAASNSDTQYF
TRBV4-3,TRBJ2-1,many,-,TGCGCCAGCAGCCAAGATCTTGTCGGGCAGGGCCTTTTAGGTGAGCAGTTCTTC,CASSQDLVGQGLLGEQFF
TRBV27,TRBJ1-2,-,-,TGTGCCAGCGGGTTAACGGAAGGCTACACCTTC,CASGLTEGYTF
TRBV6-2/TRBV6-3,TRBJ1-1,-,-,TGTGCCAGCAGTTCAGAAATGGCAGGGAACACTGAAGCTTTCTTT,CASSSEMAGNTEAFF
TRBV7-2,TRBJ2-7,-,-,TGTGCCAGCAGCTTAGAGGCTAACCCCAGTGGAGAGCAGTACTTC,CASSLEANPSGEQYF
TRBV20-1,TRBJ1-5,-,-,TGCAGTGCTAGTAGGGGGGGTGGGGATCAGCCCCAGCATTTT,CSASRGGGDQPQHF
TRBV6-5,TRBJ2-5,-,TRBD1,TGTGCCAGCAGTTCTGGGGACAGGGTAATCGAGACCCAGTACTTC,CASSSGDRVIETQYF
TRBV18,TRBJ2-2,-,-,TGTGCCAGCTCACCGACTACCTTAGACACCGGGGAGCTGTTTTTT,CASSPTTLDTGELFF